Below are 12 T cell receptor beta chains sequenced from a single sample in a study of blood T cell repertoires in COVID-19. The protocol was immunoSEQ multiplex PCR, while the TCRdb copy is restricted to in-frame clones and leaves out a portion. The repertoire holds about 200,000 clones, with about 88% as singletons. The sample was peripheral blood. The receptor set was obtained from a man aged 40-55 years with active or convalescent COVID-19.

On this clone itself: Other DNA sequences in this sample translate to the same CDR3. This chain connects TRBV27 to TRBJ2-3; tentatively, D is TRBD2 (6 bases). Trimming pared 3 bases from V and 6 bases from J, leaving 7 bases between. The CDR3 has 12 amino acids. The germline gives CDR1 MNHEY, CDR2 SMNVEV (reference sequence). CDR3 sequence reads: CASSFRGDTQYF. For the CDR3, the DNA is TGTGCCAGCAGTTTTCGGGGGGATACGCAGTATTTT.

The chain uses TRBV28 and TRBJ1-2; perhaps TRBD1 as D (5 bases). Per the germline V gene, CDR1 is MDHEN and CDR2 is SYDVKM. V was trimmed by 6 bases and J by 3 bases, leaving 20 bases between them. The CDR3 spans 16 residues. The CDR3 DNA reads TGTGCCAGCAGCCCCCGAATGCGGGGGAGAGACTATGGCTACACCTTC. This codes for CASSPRMRGRDYGYTF.

The rearrangement joins TRBV19 to TRBJ1-1; no clear D. Trimming stripped 5 bases from V and 6 bases from J, with 16 bases between. Germline CDR1 reads LNHDA; CDR2 reads SQIVND (reference sequence). This CDR3 region has 14 residues. The CDR3 spells CASSVQPSLAEAFF. The CDR3 nucleotides read TGTGCCAGTAGTGTACAGCCGTCTCTGGCTGAAGCTTTCTTT.

CDR3 DNA sequence: TGTGCCAGCAGCGGTACCTATTCGGGAGATTCACCCCTCCACTTT. Its translation: CASSGTYSGDSPLHF. The chain uses TRBV9 and TRBJ1-6; D gene unclear. Between the trimmed V and J ends, which lost 3 bases and 8 bases, there was a span of 15 bases. The CDR3 is 15 residues long. Germline CDR1 is SGDLS and CDR2 is YYNGEE.

This clone has a handful of counts. The chain has TRBV5-1 and TRBJ2-7; a possible D gene is TRBD1 (5 bases). V was pared by 4 bases and J by 3 bases, with 14 bases between. This CDR3 is built from 14 residues. The germline gives CDR1 SGHRS, CDR2 YFSETQ. This CDR3 is CASSAGSAFYEQYF. CDR3 coding DNA: TGCGCCAGCAGCGCAGGGTCAGCCTTCTACGAGCAGTACTTC.

This clone was detected a few times. The chain recombines TRBV18 with TRBJ2-1; 14 bases are a match to TRBD2. Germline loops: CDR1 KGHSH, CDR2 LQKENI. This CDR3 contains 16 residues. V lost 3 bases, J lost 7 bases, and 5 bases stayed unmatched. The CDR3 protein is CASSPTSGRARNEQFF. CDR3 DNA sequence: TGTGCCAGCTCACCGACTAGCGGGAGGGCCCGGAATGAGCAGTTCTTC.

The CDR3: CASSLAGRGYTF. CDR3 coding DNA: TGTGCCAGCAGTTTGGCAGGAAGAGGCTACACCTTC. V gene TRBV2 combines with J gene TRBJ1-2, with no clear D. CDR1 and CDR2 from the germline V gene are SNHLY and FYNNEI. V was cut by 5 bases and J by 8 bases, with 12 bases left in between. CDR3 length equals 12 residues. Variable domain in full (rest from reference TRBV2 and TRBJ1-2): EPEVTQTPSHQVTQMGQEVILRCVPISNHLYFYWYRQILGQKVEFLVSFYNNEISEKSEIFDDQFSVERPDGSNFTLKIRSTKLEDSAMYFCASSLAGRGYTFGSGTRLTVV.

This chain connects TRBV7-2 to TRBJ1-6; D may be TRBD1 (5 bases). This CDR3 region has 15 residues. Germline V gene lookup returns CDR1 SGHTA and CDR2 FQGNSA. V dropped 3 bases and J dropped 10 bases, with 16 bases sitting between them. DNA of the CDR3: TGTGCCAGCAGCTTCTTCTCGGGGGTGGGATCACCCCTCCACTTT. Protein product: CASSFFSGVGSPLHF. The full variable domain, completed using reference TRBV7-2 and TRBJ1-6, is GAGVSQSPSNKVTEKGKDVELRCDPISGHTALYWYRQSLGQGLEFLIYFQGNSAPDKSGLPSDRFSAERTGGSVSTLTIQRTQQEDSAVYLCASSFFSGVGSPLHFGNGTRLTVT.

The chain joins TRBV7-9 to TRBJ1-2; D gene uncertain. Germline values: CDR1 SEHNR, CDR2 FQNEAQ (reference sequence). This CDR3 spans 12 amino acids. The V and J ends lost 4 bases and 7 bases respectively, with 10 bases between them. CDR3 region: CASSSSGGGYTF. Here the CDR3 DNA reads TGTGCCAGCAGCTCCTCGGGAGGTGGCTACACCTTC.

The chain uses TRBV11-2 and TRBJ1-1; TRBD1 agrees at 12 bases. Trimming at V came to 4 bases and at J to 6 bases, leaving 3 bases not matched to a gene. Germline V gives CDR1 SGHAT, CDR2 FQNNGV. The CDR3 is 14 residues long. DNA for the CDR3: TGTGCCAGCAGCTGGGACAGGGGGCTAGCTGAAGCTTTCTTT. It is translated as CASSWDRGLAEAFF.

This rearrangement joins TRBV7-6 to TRBJ1-3; D might be TRBD1 (6 bases). The CDR3 has 16 residues. Germline assignment: CDR1 SGHVS and CDR2 FNYEAQ. Trimming stripped 4 bases from V and 4 bases from J, with 17 bases between. Here the CDR3 DNA reads TGTGCCAGCAGCTCCCGGGGGGCCATGGGGGGAAACACCATATATTTT. As protein: CASSSRGAMGGNTIYF.

The gene calls are TRBV28 and TRBJ2-1; 9 bases are shared with TRBD1. This CDR3 contains 15 residues. Per germline, CDR1 MDHEN and CDR2 SYDVKM. Trimming removed 5 bases from V and 4 bases from J; junction bases left unmatched: 6. The CDR3 sequence: CASSPGTGIYNEQFF. CDR3 nucleotides: TGTGCCAGCAGTCCCGGGACAGGGATTTACAATGAGCAGTTCTTC.